This entry is about one T cell receptor (beta chain). Here immunoSEQ multiplex PCR was the method, and the copy in TCRdb shows in-frame clones only, minus some. Of approximately 44,000 clones in the sample, 96% were seen once. This CDR3 contains 14 residues. Germline values: CDR1 LNHDA, CDR2 SQIVND (reference sequence). Trimming took 5 bases from V and 4 from J, leaving 12 bases between them. This record comes from a study of technical replicates of blood from a few donors. The specimen sequenced was T cells isolated from PBMCs. This sequence joins TRBV19 and TRBJ1-5; D call uncertain. The receptor was isolated from a human donor in good health. The CDR3 nucleotides are TGTGCCAGTAGTCTCGGACGGGATAATCAGCCCCAGCATTTT. Amino acid sequence: CASSLGRDNQPQHF.